This T cell receptor beta chain appears in the sequencing data of a study of blood T cell repertoires in COVID-19. The CDR3 runs 17 residues. Trimming shortened V by 3 bases and J by 1 base, and 16 bases separated the two germline ends. Germline CDR1 and CDR2: LNHDA and SQIVND (reference sequence). How the authors handled the data: Using reference gene primer amplification, nucleated cell counts were estimated. Method: immunoSEQ multiplex PCR; TCRdb's copy keeps in-frame clones and lacks some. From that table come the V and J calls and clone size; the DNA was used to work out D and trimming. Among roughly 140,000 clones listed, 80% were seen once.

Sample: peripheral blood. The chain combines TRBV19 with TRBJ1-5, with D maybe TRBD1 (5 bases). The receptor was derived from a man aged 55-75 years with active or convalescent COVID-19. CDR3: CASSISSGGASNQPQHF. Here the CDR3 DNA reads TGTGCCAGTAGTATTTCGTCGGGAGGGGCCAGCAATCAGCCCCAGCATTTT. Filled out from reference TRBV19 and TRBJ1-5, the complete variable domain reads DGGITQSPKYLFRKEGQNVTLSCEQNLNHDAMYWYRQDPGQGLRLIYYSQIVNDFQKGDIAEGYSVSREKKESFPLTVTSAQKNPTAFYLCASSISSGGASNQPQHFGDGTRLSIL.